This passage covers 29 T cell receptor beta chains from one sample sequenced in a study of radiotherapy plus CTLA-4 blockade in lung cancer. Sequenced by immunoSEQ multiplex PCR; TCRdb stores in-frame clones only, minus some. The sample has 52,000 or so clones, just under 85% seen once. Sequenced material: peripheral blood, taken from a patient treated with radiotherapy plus ipilimumab. These receptor sequences come from a human donor with non-small cell lung cancer whose response to radiotherapy plus ipilimumab could not be evaluated.

V and J are TRBV6-5 and TRBJ1-5; D is ambiguous. Per germline, CDR1 MNHEY and CDR2 SVGAGI. This CDR3 comprises 13 residues. V was clipped by 3 bases and J by 1 base, with 4 bases between them. The CDR3 here is CASSYSSNQPQHF. The CDR3 nucleotides read TGTGCCAGCAGTTATTCAAGCAATCAGCCCCAGCATTTT.

This clone has only a few counts. At one end the junction does not follow the germline gene, possibly because of a read error. This same CDR3 is encoded by further DNA sequences in the sample. The chain recombines TRBV7-2 with TRBJ2-1; TRBD2 matches 10 bases. The CDR3 is 15 amino acids. In germline, CDR1 is SGHTA, CDR2 FQGNSA. This CDR3 reads CASSQGLAEYNEQFF. The CDR3 nucleotides read TGCGCCAGCAGCCAAGGACTAGCGGAATACAATGAGCAGTTCTTC.

This chain joins TRBV28 and TRBJ2-7, with a possible D match to TRBD1 (6 bases). CDR1 MDHEN and CDR2 SYDVKM come from the germline V gene. This CDR3 has 12 amino acids. V lost 2 bases, J lost 10 bases, and 12 bases lay in between. This CDR3 is CASSLDRREQYF. For the CDR3, the DNA is TGTGCCAGCAGTTTAGACAGGAGAGAACAGTACTTC.

CDR3 bases: TGCAGTGCTGTCAGGGGTCAGCCCCAGCATTTT. Its protein product is CSAVRGQPQHF. The chain has TRBV20-1 and TRBJ1-5; D might be TRBD1 (6 bases). Germline CDR1 DFQATT, CDR2 SNEGSKA (reference sequence). Trimming cost V 5 bases and J 6 bases, with 8 bases left between them. The CDR3 consists of 11 residues.

The chain employs TRBV27 and TRBJ1-2; 7 bases match TRBD1. The CDR3 contains 16 residues. With V trimmed by 4 bases and J by 0 bases, 8 bases remained unmatched. Germline lookup yields CDR1 MNHEY and CDR2 SMNVEV (reference sequence). This chain's CDR3 is CASSSGDRPTNYGYTF. CDR3 sequence (DNA): TGTGCCAGCAGTTCGGGGGACAGACCCACTAACTATGGCTACACCTTC.

The V gene is TRBV29-1, the J gene TRBJ2-5; 8 bases match TRBD1. The CDR3 totals 14 residues. Germline values: CDR1 SQVTM, CDR2 ANQGSEA. The trim removed 4 bases at V and 2 bases at J, leaving 6 bases unmatched. This CDR3 is CSVADRQGQETQYF. CDR3 coding DNA: TGCAGCGTTGCCGACAGACAGGGGCAAGAGACCCAGTACTTC. The entire variable domain, with the rest obtained from reference TRBV29-1 and TRBJ2-5, is as follows: SAVISQKPSRDICQRGTSLTIQCQVDSQVTMMFWYRQQPGQSLTLIATANQGSEATYESGFVIDKFPISRPNLTFSTLTVSNMSPEDSSIYLCSVADRQGQETQYFGPGTRLLVL.

V and J are TRBV11-2 and TRBJ2-3, with a possible D match to TRBD1 (5 bases). The length of the CDR3 is 15 residues. V lost 4 bases and J lost 3, with 14 bases in between. Per germline, CDR1 SGHAT and CDR2 FQNNGV. Here the CDR3 DNA reads TGTGCCAGCAGCTCGCTTCGGTCAGGGACAGATACGCAGTATTTT. This codes for CASSSLRSGTDTQYF.

The chain links TRBV28 to TRBJ2-7; D is unclear. V was pared by 5 bases and J by 3 bases, with 14 bases between. The CDR3 contains 14 residues. CDR1 and CDR2 from the germline V gene are MDHEN and SYDVKM. The CDR3 nucleotides are TGTGCCAGCAGTCCCCTACGCGGTATCTACGAGCAGTACTTC. Its protein is CASSPLRGIYEQYF. Full variable domain (missing parts from reference TRBV28 and TRBJ2-7): DVKVTQSSRYLVKRTGEKVFLECVQDMDHENMFWYRQDPGLGLRLIYFSYDVKMKEKGDIPEGYSVSREKKERFSLILESASTNQTSMYLCASSPLRGIYEQYFGPGTRLTVT.

The chain employs TRBV12-5 and TRBJ1-3; D is unclear. The CDR3 contains 14 residues. The V gene's germline CDR1 is LGHNT and CDR2 FRNRAP. Trimming took off 1 base at V and 5 bases at J, with 9 bases between the two ends. This CDR3 reads CASGLATRRNTIYF. In nucleotides, the CDR3 is TGTGCTAGTGGTTTGGCCACGAGGAGAAACACCATATATTTT.

This chain connects TRBV6-5 to TRBJ1-1; D is ambiguous. The CDR3 length is 13 residues. The V gene lost 2 bases and the J gene lost 6 bases, with 10 bases spanning the gap. Germline values: CDR1 MNHEY, CDR2 SVGAGI. The CDR3 loop reads CASSYAGRSEAFF. CDR3 DNA sequence: TGTGCCAGCAGTTACGCGGGTAGGTCTGAAGCTTTCTTT.

The chain couples TRBV6-5 to TRBJ2-2; D uncertain. Trimming pared 0 bases from V and 4 bases from J, leaving 12 bases between. CDR3 size: 16 residues. The V gene's germline CDR1 is MNHEY and CDR2 SVGAGI. The CDR3 sequence: CASSYSISSLTGELFF. The CDR3 bases are TGTGCCAGCAGTTACTCGATCTCCAGTCTCACCGGGGAGCTGTTTTTT.

The V call is TRBV10-3, the J call TRBJ1-1, with D uncertain. V lost 0 bases to trimming and J lost 6 bases, with 11 bases between them. CDR1 and CDR2 (germline): ENHRY, SYGVKD. This CDR3 has 14 residues. The CDR3 nucleotides are TGTGCCATCAGTGAGTCTGAGAGGACTGCTGAAGCTTTCTTT. Translation gives CAISESERTAEAFF.

This clone was seen just once. The chain is built from TRBV10-3 and TRBJ2-7; the match to TRBD1 covers 9 bases. V shed 8 bases and J 6 bases; nucleotides not matched to a gene: 11. The CDR3 is 14 residues long. Germline values: CDR1 ENHRY, CDR2 SYGVKD. The CDR3 loop is CAIGGDRVPAEQYF. The CDR3 bases are TGTGCCATCGGGGGGGACAGGGTTCCCGCCGAGCAGTACTTC.

This clone showed up just a few times. The V call is TRBV5-6, the J call TRBJ2-1, with 12 bases identical to TRBD2. CDR1 SGHDT and CDR2 YYEEEE come from the germline V gene. V gave up 4 bases and J gave up 4 bases; unmatched junction bases: 6. The CDR3 has 16 residues. The CDR3 DNA follows: TGTGCCAGCAGCACCCTAGCGGGAGGGCCTTACAATGAGCAGTTCTTC. Its translation: CASSTLAGGPYNEQFF.

This chain uses TRBV7-2 with TRBJ1-2, with D tentatively TRBD1 (5 bases). CDR1 and CDR2 from the germline V gene are SGHTA and FQGNSA. V gave up 4 bases and J gave up 4 bases, with 10 bases separating them. This CDR3 is built from 13 residues. The CDR3 sequence is CASSSRQPYGYTF. The CDR3 DNA is TGTGCCAGCAGCTCCCGACAGCCCTATGGCTACACCTTC.

This sequence joins TRBV6-6 and TRBJ2-5, with 7 bases matching TRBD1. The V gene's germline CDR1 is MNHNY and CDR2 SVGAGI (reference sequence). CDR3 length equals 12 residues. The trim removed 6 bases at V and 9 bases at J, leaving 7 bases unmatched. The CDR3 protein is CASRRGQEPQYF. The CDR3 DNA sequence: TGTGCCAGCAGAAGAGGACAGGAGCCCCAGTACTTC.

The chain is built from TRBV14 and TRBJ2-5; weak D call: TRBD1 (5 bases). This CDR3 contains 16 residues. Trimming shortened V by 1 base and J by 2 bases, and 14 bases separated the two germline ends. Germline CDR1 SGHDN, CDR2 FVKESK. This CDR3 is CASSQGGLGLQETQYF. The CDR3 bases are TGTGCCAGCAGCCAAGGGGGTTTGGGGCTACAAGAGACCCAGTACTTC.

The gene calls are TRBV5-1 and TRBJ2-6; 9 nucleotides align to TRBD2. The CDR3 spans 17 residues. Germline trimming cut 4 bases from V and 0 bases from J; bases unmatched to any gene: 5. Germline CDR1 and CDR2: SGHRS and YFSETQ. CDR3 sequence reads: CASSQTAGGSGANVLTF. CDR3 nucleotide sequence: TGCGCCAGCAGCCAAACAGCGGGGGGCTCTGGGGCCAACGTCCTGACTTTC.

V and J are TRBV5-1 and TRBJ2-2; D possibly corresponds to TRBD1 (5 bases). In germline, CDR1 is SGHRS, CDR2 YFSETQ. Trimming stripped 7 bases from V and 7 bases from J, with 8 bases between. The CDR3 is 11 residues long. The CDR3 sequence: CASGALGELFF. The CDR3 DNA is TGCGCCAGCGGGGCCCTCGGGGAGCTGTTTTTT.

The rearrangement joins TRBV5-6 to TRBJ1-1, with TRBD1 matching 11 bases. V trimming: 1 base; J trimming: 4 bases; junction bases outside the gene matches: 3. Germline CDR1 reads SGHDT; CDR2 reads YYEEEE. This CDR3 spans 15 amino acids. The CDR3 here is CASSLSGTGGTEAFF. The CDR3 DNA reads TGTGCCAGCAGCTTGTCCGGGACAGGGGGCACTGAAGCTTTCTTT.

The rearrangement joins TRBV10-3 to TRBJ1-2, with D perhaps TRBD1 (6 bases). Germline CDR1 is ENHRY and CDR2 is SYGVKD. The CDR3 spans 13 residues. Trimming stripped 6 bases from V and 6 bases from J, with 14 bases between. The CDR3 is CAIRLQGTNGYTF. CDR3 nucleotide sequence: TGTGCCATCAGATTACAGGGAACGAATGGCTACACCTTC.

The table lists this clone with a count of one. This chain links TRBV9 with TRBJ2-1; 7 bases fit TRBD1. The CDR3 has 16 amino acids. V shed 3 bases, J shed 3 bases, and the junction held 9 bases outside the gene matches. CDR1 SGDLS and CDR2 YYNGEE come from the germline V gene. The CDR3 region has the DNA TGTGCCAGCAGCGGACGGGACAGCTATTACTACAATGAGCAGTTCTTC. Translation gives CASSGRDSYYYNEQFF.

This clone was seen just once. The chain couples TRBV7-2 to TRBJ2-5; perhaps TRBD2 as D (5 bases). This CDR3 comprises 12 residues. CDR1 and CDR2 (germline): SGHTA, FQGNSA. V was pared by 1 base and J by 5 bases, with 5 bases between. The CDR3, as DNA: TGTGCCAGCAGCTTAGGGAGGGAGACCCAGTACTTC. Amino acids: CASSLGRETQYF.

The genes are TRBV5-1 and TRBJ2-5; TRBD2 aligns across 7 bases. The end of the DNA is better explained by TRBJ2-7, so the J call may be wrong. This CDR3 is built from 14 residues. The V gene's germline CDR1 is SGHRS and CDR2 YFSETQ. CDR3 sequence (DNA): TGCGCCAGCACTACCGGGGCTAGCGGCTACGAGCAGTACTTC. Translated, it gives CASTTGASGYEQYF.

This chain joins TRBV7-9 and TRBJ1-1; 9 bases are shared with TRBD1. J lost 4 bases, V lost 6 bases, and 6 bases had no gene match. Per the germline V gene, CDR1 is SEHNR and CDR2 is FQNEAQ (reference sequence). CDR3 length: 14 residues. The CDR3 sequence is CASSSLTGGTEAFF. The CDR3 DNA is TGTGCCAGCAGTTCCCTGACAGGGGGCACTGAAGCTTTCTTT.

This chain connects TRBV10-3 to TRBJ2-7; TRBD1 matches 8 bases. Germline values: CDR1 ENHRY, CDR2 SYGVKD. The CDR3 consists of 17 residues. V shed 4 bases, J shed 0 bases, and the junction held 11 bases outside the gene matches. The CDR3, as DNA: TGTGCCATCAGTGGCTTTGGACAGGGCATTCCCTCCTACGAGCAGTACTTC. Protein product: CAISGFGQGIPSYEQYF.

The chain uses TRBV28 and TRBJ2-1; possibly TRBD1 for D (6 bases). V was clipped by 4 bases and J by 0 bases, with 16 bases between them. The CDR3 covers 17 residues. The germline V gene encodes CDR1 MDHEN and CDR2 SYDVKM. CDR3 in amino acids: CASSWDWTVASYNEQFF. The CDR3 nucleotides read TGTGCCAGCAGTTGGGATTGGACAGTCGCCTCCTACAATGAGCAGTTCTTC.

The V call is TRBV18, the J call TRBJ2-7, with 10 positions matching TRBD1. The J segment lost 3 bases and the V segment lost 6 bases, leaving 8 bases of the junction unmatched. The CDR3 is 15 residues long. Germline V gene lookup returns CDR1 KGHSH and CDR2 LQKENI. DNA for the CDR3: TGTGCCAGCTCTCGCCGGGACAGGGGAATCTACGAGCAGTACTTC. As protein: CASSRRDRGIYEQYF.

J is TRBJ2-5 and V is TRBV2; 9 nucleotides line up with TRBD2. The CDR3 length is 18 residues. Germline V gives CDR1 SNHLY, CDR2 FYNNEI. Trimming removed 3 bases from V and 5 bases from J; junction bases left unmatched: 16. CDR3 DNA sequence: TGTGCCAGCAGTGACTGGTTGGTGACTAGCGGCCAGGAGGAGACCCAGTACTTC. Its translation: CASSDWLVTSGQEETQYF.